This TCR beta chain appears in the sequencing data of a study of blood T cell repertoires in COVID-19. The table came from immunoSEQ multiplex PCR; TCRdb's copy has only in-frame clones and leaves some out. The sample has more than 150,000 clones, 80% to 90% seen once; the top ten hold less than 25%. In this sample, this clone turned up once. There are 15 residues in the CDR3. From germline, CDR1 is ENHRY and CDR2 SYGVKD. Trimming removed 0 bases from V and 3 bases from J, with 11 bases in between. The J gene is TRBJ1-1, the V gene TRBV10-3; weak D call: TRBD1 (5 bases). The origin of this receptor is a man aged 70-80 years with active or convalescent COVID-19. Source material: peripheral blood. The CDR3 protein is CAISESGGVYTEAFF. The CDR3 DNA follows: TGTGCCATCAGTGAGTCGGGGGGAGTCTACACTGAAGCTTTCTTT.